This is a list of T cell receptor beta chains from one sample in a study of Ad26.COV2.S vaccination and SARS-CoV-2 variants. This table comes from immunoSEQ multiplex PCR, and its TCRdb copy is limited to in-frame clones, with some not included. Among more than 300,000 clones, 86% were seen once, and the ten largest hold 1.5% to 2.5%. The input for sequencing was peripheral blood, taken in a trial of Ad26.COV2.S vaccine versus placebo. The source is a person aged 18-60 years who received the Ad26.COV2.S COVID-19 vaccine or a placebo. The CDR3 runs from the conserved cysteine through the conserved F or W. Fields, in order: CDR3 length, D gene, J gene, clone size, V gene, CDR3 protein, CDR3 DNA. D genes are given only for firm matches. Clone size is given for some rows only: seen once, a few or many times, or a class if the clone is expanded.

length: 12; D: .; J: TRBJ2-7; size: .; V: TRBV6-5; CDR3: CATRQGDYEQYF; DNA: TGTGCCACCCGTCAGGGAGACTACGAGCAGTACTTC
length: 14; D: .; J: TRBJ1-1; size: .; V: TRBV18; CDR3: CASFTLQENTEAFF; DNA: TGTGCCAGCTTCACTTTACAGGAGAACACTGAAGCTTTCTTT
length: 15; D: .; J: TRBJ2-1; size: .; V: TRBV2; CDR3: CASRPLGEKYNEQFF; DNA: TGTGCCAGCAGGCCGTTAGGGGAGAAATACAATGAGCAGTTCTTC
length: 15; D: .; J: TRBJ1-5; size: few; V: TRBV4-1; CDR3: CASSQSEGSNQPQHF; DNA: TGCGCCAGCAGCCAATCAGAAGGCAGCAATCAGCCCCAGCATTTT
length: 13; D: .; J: TRBJ2-2; size: .; V: TRBV5-1; CDR3: CASSVTVTGELFF; DNA: TGCGCCAGCAGCGTGACAGTCACCGGGGAGCTGTTTTTT
length: 13; D: .; J: TRBJ2-5; size: .; V: TRBV18; CDR3: CASSPNSQETQYF; DNA: TGTGCCAGCTCACCAAACAGCCAAGAGACCCAGTACTTC
length: 13; D: .; J: TRBJ1-1; size: .; V: TRBV7-3; CDR3: CASSLSRNTEAFF; DNA: TGTGCCAGCAGCTTAAGTAGGAACACTGAAGCTTTCTTT
length: 18; D: .; J: TRBJ1-3; size: .; V: TRBV11-2; CDR3: CASSLERGGALSGNTIYF; DNA: TGTGCCAGCAGCTTGGAGAGGGGAGGGGCCCTCTCTGGAAACACCATATATTTT
length: 14; D: .; J: TRBJ2-7; size: .; V: TRBV7-8; CDR3: CASSLAGSSYEQYF; DNA: TGTGCCAGCAGCTTAGCTGGCAGCTCCTACGAGCAGTACTTC
length: 14; D: TRBD2; J: TRBJ2-3; size: .; V: TRBV5-1; CDR3: CASSGSGGADTQYF; DNA: TGCGCCAGCAGCGGTAGCGGGGGGGCAGATACGCAGTATTTT
length: 15; D: .; J: TRBJ1-4; size: .; V: TRBV19; CDR3: CASRATRRANEKLFF; DNA: TGTGCCAGTAGGGCTACAAGGCGGGCTAATGAAAAACTGTTTTTT
length: 17; D: TRBD2; J: TRBJ2-1; size: .; V: TRBV7-9; CDR3: CASSLNFRRGGRNEQFF; DNA: TGTGCCAGCAGCTTAAATTTCCGACGGGGGGGCAGGAATGAGCAGTTCTTC
length: 16; D: TRBD1; J: TRBJ1-4; size: once; V: TRBV4-3; CDR3: CASSESLGTANEKLFF; DNA: TGCGCCAGCAGCGAAAGTCTAGGGACAGCTAATGAAAAACTGTTTTTT
length: 13; D: .; J: TRBJ2-1; size: .; V: TRBV24-1; CDR3: CATSETQGGGQFF; DNA: TGTGCCACCAGTGAAACACAGGGTGGTGGGCAGTTCTTC
length: 15; D: TRBD1; J: TRBJ1-2; size: .; V: TRBV7-2; CDR3: CASSLATGGVYGYTF; DNA: TGTGCCAGCAGCTTAGCGACAGGGGGTGTCTATGGCTACACCTTC
length: 15; D: .; J: TRBJ1-4; size: .; V: TRBV21-1; CDR3: CASSKVAGTNEKLFF; DNA: TGTGCCAGCAGCAAAGTCGCAGGCACTAATGAAAAACTGTTTTTT
length: 13; D: .; J: TRBJ1-4; size: .; V: TRBV6-1; CDR3: CASYRDINEKLFF; DNA: TGTGCCAGTTACAGGGACATCAATGAAAAACTGTTTTTT
length: 12; D: .; J: TRBJ2-7; size: .; V: TRBV29-1; CDR3: CSVMDPQREQYF; DNA: TGCAGCGTTATGGACCCCCAAAGGGAGCAGTACTTC
length: 14; D: TRBD2; J: TRBJ2-2; size: .; V: TRBV2; CDR3: CASLAGGVTGELFF; DNA: TGTGCCAGTCTAGCGGGGGGTGTCACCGGGGAGCTGTTTTTT
length: 14; D: TRBD2; J: TRBJ2-5; size: .; V: TRBV7-6; CDR3: CASSLSGARETQYF; DNA: TGTGCCAGCAGCTTAAGCGGGGCGCGAGAGACCCAGTACTTC
length: 13; D: .; J: TRBJ2-1; size: .; V: TRBV5-4; CDR3: CASSSLIGYEQFF; DNA: TGTGCCAGCAGCTCCCTGATCGGGTATGAGCAGTTCTTC